The 27 T cell receptor beta chains below all came from one sample that was sequenced in a study of OX40 agonist ivuxolimab in advanced cancers. Method: immunoSEQ multiplex PCR; TCRdb's copy keeps in-frame clones and lacks some. Of roughly 90,000 clones in the sample, around nine tenths were seen once. This specimen consisted of CD4+ or CD8+ T cells sorted from blood, obtained in a trial of the OX40 agonist ivuxolimab. All receptors come from an adult with an advanced solid tumor such as melanoma, head and neck, liver or kidney cancer.

This clone is a singleton in its sample. The chain has TRBV7-9 and TRBJ1-1, with D possibly matching TRBD1 (6 bases). The CDR3 is 12 residues long. Germline-derived CDR1 and CDR2 are SEHNR and FQNEAQ (reference sequence). The germline V and J ends were trimmed by 2 bases and 7 bases, with 8 bases remaining between them. The CDR3 reads CASSLTGFEAFF. In DNA form, the CDR3 reads TGTGCCAGCAGCTTAACAGGGTTTGAAGCTTTCTTT.

V is TRBV28 and J is TRBJ1-1; unclear D gene. Germline-derived CDR1 and CDR2 are MDHEN and SYDVKM. This CDR3 has 13 amino acids. V dropped 2 bases and J dropped 3 bases, with 7 bases sitting between them. The CDR3 spells CASSLLQDTEAFF. The DNA for the CDR3 is TGTGCCAGCAGTTTACTCCAGGACACTGAAGCTTTCTTT.

The chain uses TRBV5-1 and TRBJ2-7; 10 nucleotides agree with TRBD1. The CDR3 runs to 15 residues. Germline loops: CDR1 SGHRS, CDR2 YFSETQ. The junction had 6 bases not matched to a gene; V was cut back by 0 bases and J by 6 bases. CDR3 nucleotide sequence: TGCGCCAGCAGCTTGGGCGGGACAGGGGATACCGAGCAGTACTTC. Encoded protein: CASSLGGTGDTEQYF. The whole variable domain, remainder taken from reference TRBV5-1 and TRBJ2-7, is KAGVTQTPRYLIKTRGQQVTLSCSPISGHRSVSWYQQTPGQGLQFLFEYFSETQRNKGNFPGRFSGRQFSNSRSEMNVSTLELGDSALYLCASSLGGTGDTEQYFGPGTRLTVT.

V and J are TRBV5-4 and TRBJ2-5; D possibly corresponds to TRBD2 (6 bases). V shed 4 bases and J shed 3 bases, with 10 bases lying between them. The CDR3 is made up of 13 amino acids. CDR1 is SGHNT and CDR2 is YYREEE in the germline V gene (reference sequence). For the CDR3, the DNA is TGTGCCAGCAGCACTCTAGCGAAAGAGACCCAGTACTTC. Protein product: CASSTLAKETQYF.

The chain carries TRBV7-2 and TRBJ1-1; tentative D call: TRBD1 (6 bases). Germline values: CDR1 SGHTA, CDR2 FQGNSA. V gave up 6 bases and J gave up 11 bases, with 22 bases separating them. This CDR3 spans 14 amino acids. The CDR3 DNA is TGTGCCAGCAGTGATAGGGTACCACAGGGCGCGGCTTTCTTT. Translating gives CASSDRVPQGAAFF.

The CDR3 reads CASSDLSNQPQHF. Written as DNA, the CDR3 is TGTGCCAGCAGTGATCTTAGCAATCAGCCCCAGCATTTT. This chain connects TRBV6-1 to TRBJ1-5; no clear D gene. Germline V gene data show CDR1 as MNHNS and CDR2 as SASEGT. The CDR3 has 13 amino acids. Trimming stripped 3 bases from V and 0 bases from J, with 3 bases between.

V and J are TRBV12-2 and TRBJ2-3. TRBV12-2 is an annotated pseudogene. This CDR3 is 13 amino acids long. The CDR3 here is CASRIGSTDTQYF. The CDR3 nucleotides are TGTGCAAGTAGAATAGGGAGCACAGATACGCAGTATTTT.

The chain joins TRBV6-5 to TRBJ2-7; D may match TRBD1 or TRBD2 (5 bases each). The CDR3 loop spans 15 amino acids. CDR1 is MNHEY, CDR2 SVGAGI, per germline. Trimming stripped 5 bases from V and 5 bases from J, with 19 bases between. CDR3 in amino acids: CASSLKPRGVHEQYF. CDR3 nucleotide sequence: TGTGCCAGCAGTCTAAAGCCTAGAGGGGTCCACGAGCAGTACTTC.

This clone was observed a single time. The chain links TRBV7-8 to TRBJ1-6; TRBD1 agrees at 9 bases. Germline lookup yields CDR1 SGHVS and CDR2 FQNEAQ. The J segment lost 10 bases and the V segment lost 1 base, leaving 5 bases of the junction unmatched. CDR3 length: 15 residues. The CDR3 nucleotides read TGTGCCAGCAGCTTAGGAACAGGGGGCTTGTCACCCCTCCACTTT. This sequence encodes CASSLGTGGLSPLHF.

The rearrangement joins TRBV7-9 to TRBJ2-2; 10 bases line up with TRBD1. Germline trimming cut 4 bases from V and 9 bases from J; bases unmatched to any gene: 8. Germline values: CDR1 SEHNR, CDR2 FQNEAQ (reference sequence). This CDR3 comprises 15 residues. The CDR3: CASSSEVDRGWELFF. DNA for the CDR3: TGTGCCAGCAGCTCCGAAGTGGACAGGGGGTGGGAGCTGTTTTTT.

The chain couples TRBV29-1 to TRBJ2-1; tentatively, D is TRBD2 (5 bases). Germline V gene data show CDR1 as SQVTM and CDR2 as ANQGSEA. The CDR3 totals 11 residues. V was cut by 8 bases and J by 6 bases, with 11 bases left in between. CDR3 in DNA: TGCAGCCCTTGGGCGGGCAATGAGCAGTTCTTC. Protein: CSPWAGNEQFF.

This clone was picked up one time. The rearrangement uses TRBV7-2 and TRBJ1-1; no clear D gene. Germline CDR1 is SGHTA and CDR2 is FQGNSA. The CDR3 is made up of 13 amino acids. The V end was cut by 5 bases, the J end by 6 bases, with 13 bases between. The chain's CDR3 is CASSPVQYAEAFF. DNA for the CDR3: TGTGCCAGCAGCCCTGTTCAATACGCTGAAGCTTTCTTT.

This clone was recorded only once. The chain joins TRBV11-2 to TRBJ2-1; D is uncertain. The CDR3 totals 13 residues. The germline gives CDR1 SGHAT, CDR2 FQNNGV. Deletions cut 6 bases from V and 5 bases from J, with 11 bases between. The CDR3 reads CASSASRDNEQFF. The DNA of the CDR3 is TGTGCCAGCAGTGCCTCTAGAGACAATGAGCAGTTCTTC. Filled out from reference TRBV11-2 and TRBJ2-1, the complete variable domain reads EAGVAQSPRYKIIEKRQSVAFWCNPISGHATLYWYQQILGQGPKLLIQFQNNGVVDDSQLPKDRFSAERLKGVDSTLKIQPAKLEDSAVYLCASSASRDNEQFFGPGTRLTVL.

The chain combines TRBV19 with TRBJ1-5; D possibly corresponds to TRBD1 (6 bases). V lost 7 bases and J 7 bases, leaving 26 bases between the germline ends. The CDR3 length is 17 residues. The germline V gene has CDR1 LNHDA and CDR2 SQIVND (reference sequence). CDR3 region: CASTTVRGAELGQPQHF. CDR3 nucleotide sequence: TGTGCCAGTACCACCGTCCGGGGGGCAGAGCTAGGACAGCCCCAGCATTTT. Supplemented by reference TRBV19 and TRBJ1-5, the full variable domain reads DGGITQSPKYLFRKEGQNVTLSCEQNLNHDAMYWYRQDPGQGLRLIYYSQIVNDFQKGDIAEGYSVSREKKESFPLTVTSAQKNPTAFYLCASTTVRGAELGQPQHFGDGTRLSIL.

This chain links TRBV10-3 with TRBJ1-1; D is uncertain. The germline V and J ends were trimmed by 2 bases and 7 bases, with 11 bases remaining between them. The germline V gene has CDR1 ENHRY and CDR2 SYGVKD. The CDR3 spans 13 residues. The CDR3 DNA follows: TGTGCCATCAGTGAGGGTGGTAGGGTTGAAGCTTTCTTT. Protein sequence: CAISEGGRVEAFF.

The chain employs TRBV6-6 and TRBJ1-5; D ambiguous. The CDR3 is 13 residues long. Trimming took 5 bases from V and 4 from J, leaving 9 bases between them. The V gene's germline CDR1 is MNHNY and CDR2 SVGAGI (reference sequence). CDR3 coding DNA: TGTGCCAGCAGTCCCTCAGGAAATCAGCCCCAGCATTTT. Amino acid sequence: CASSPSGNQPQHF.

The V and J genes are TRBV25-1 and TRBJ2-5, with 8 nucleotides matching TRBD1. The J call is in doubt because the DNA end fits TRBJ2-7 better. CDR1 is MGHDK and CDR2 is SYGVNS in the germline V gene. The CDR3 covers 15 residues. This chain's CDR3 is CASSDAGTGDYEQYF. As DNA, the CDR3 is TGTGCCAGCAGTGACGCCGGGACAGGAGACTACGAGCAGTACTTC.

This clone is medium-sized by share. V usage is TRBV28 and J usage is TRBJ1-2; D is uncertain. The CDR3 loop spans 12 amino acids. Germline V gene data show CDR1 as MDHEN and CDR2 as SYDVKM. V lost 6 bases, J lost 8 bases, and 13 bases lay in between. The CDR3 protein is CASSRLAYGYTF. CDR3 nucleotide sequence: TGTGCCAGCAGCCGACTCGCATACGGCTACACCTTC.

This clone was recorded once. The rearrangement uses TRBV7-9 and TRBJ2-7; D call uncertain. Deletions cut 1 base from V and 4 bases from J, with 2 bases between. This CDR3 spans 11 amino acids. Germline CDR1 SEHNR, CDR2 FQNEAQ (reference sequence). CDR3 sequence (DNA): TGTGCCAGCAGCTTAGAGTACGAGCAGTACTTC. Protein sequence: CASSLEYEQYF.

This rearrangement joins TRBV13 to TRBJ2-3; TRBD2 aligns across 11 bases. Germline loops: CDR1 PRHDT, CDR2 FYEKMQ (reference sequence). The CDR3 spans 16 residues. V was pared by 3 bases and J by 2 bases, with 4 bases of the junction left unmatched. The CDR3 protein is CASSFLAGGYTDTQYF. For the CDR3, the DNA is TGTGCCAGCAGCTTTCTAGCGGGGGGTTACACAGATACGCAGTATTTT.

This chain joins TRBV6-1 and TRBJ2-7; a weak D match, TRBD2 (5 bases). Per the germline V gene, CDR1 is MNHNS and CDR2 is SASEGT. The CDR3 contains 12 residues. Trimming cost V 8 bases and J 1 base, with 9 bases left between them. The CDR3 loop reads CASLAPSYEQYF. DNA of the CDR3: TGTGCCAGCCTAGCTCCGTCCTACGAGCAGTACTTC.

The V call is TRBV28, the J call TRBJ1-5, with 7 bases that match TRBD1. This CDR3 has 15 amino acids. From germline, CDR1 is MDHEN and CDR2 SYDVKM. V was clipped by 5 bases and J by 0 bases; unmatched bases: 4. The CDR3 loop is CASSTQGNSNQPQHF. As DNA, the CDR3 is TGTGCCAGCAGTACACAGGGGAATAGCAATCAGCCCCAGCATTTT.

J is TRBJ2-1 and V is TRBV7-9, with 14 bases matching TRBD2. CDR3 length: 17 amino acids. V was clipped by 5 bases and J by 7 bases; unmatched bases: 10. Germline V gene sequence: CDR1 SEHNR, CDR2 FQNEAQ (reference sequence). The CDR3 sequence is CASSAGTSGSAGNEQFF. In DNA form, the CDR3 reads TGTGCCAGCAGCGCCGGGACTAGCGGGAGTGCGGGGAATGAGCAGTTCTTC.

The chain uses TRBV5-6 and TRBJ1-5; possibly TRBD1 for D (5 bases). V dropped 6 bases and J dropped 2 bases, with 12 bases sitting between them. The CDR3 totals 14 residues. Germline CDR1 is SGHDT and CDR2 is YYEEEE. Here the CDR3 reads CASTNWGGNQPQHF. DNA of the CDR3: TGTGCCAGCACAAATTGGGGGGGCAATCAGCCCCAGCATTTT.

V and J are TRBV20-1 and TRBJ2-5; TRBD1 aligns across 7 bases. The J call may be wrong; the DNA end is better matched by TRBJ2-7. CDR1 is DFQATT and CDR2 is SNEGSKA in the germline V gene (reference sequence). This CDR3 region has 11 residues. The CDR3 DNA sequence: TGCAGTGCTAGCCACAGGGGCGAGCAGTACTTC. It translates to CSASHRGEQYF.

The rearrangement uses TRBV30 and TRBJ1-5; D gene unclear. Germline CDR1 reads GTSNPN; CDR2 reads SVGIG (reference sequence). V was cut by 0 bases and J by 4 bases, with 7 bases left in between. This CDR3 contains 13 residues. The CDR3 is CAWSVTQNQPQHF. As DNA, the CDR3 is TGTGCCTGGAGTGTAACCCAGAATCAGCCCCAGCATTTT.

The gene calls are TRBV4-1 and TRBJ1-5, with unresolved D. Germline lookup yields CDR1 MGHRA and CDR2 YSYEKL. The CDR3 sequence is 17 residues long. V was clipped by 3 bases and J by 1 base, with 16 bases between them. This CDR3 is CASSHPAGPLSNQPQHF. The CDR3 DNA reads as TGCGCCAGCAGCCATCCGGCCGGGCCCCTGAGCAATCAGCCCCAGCATTTT.